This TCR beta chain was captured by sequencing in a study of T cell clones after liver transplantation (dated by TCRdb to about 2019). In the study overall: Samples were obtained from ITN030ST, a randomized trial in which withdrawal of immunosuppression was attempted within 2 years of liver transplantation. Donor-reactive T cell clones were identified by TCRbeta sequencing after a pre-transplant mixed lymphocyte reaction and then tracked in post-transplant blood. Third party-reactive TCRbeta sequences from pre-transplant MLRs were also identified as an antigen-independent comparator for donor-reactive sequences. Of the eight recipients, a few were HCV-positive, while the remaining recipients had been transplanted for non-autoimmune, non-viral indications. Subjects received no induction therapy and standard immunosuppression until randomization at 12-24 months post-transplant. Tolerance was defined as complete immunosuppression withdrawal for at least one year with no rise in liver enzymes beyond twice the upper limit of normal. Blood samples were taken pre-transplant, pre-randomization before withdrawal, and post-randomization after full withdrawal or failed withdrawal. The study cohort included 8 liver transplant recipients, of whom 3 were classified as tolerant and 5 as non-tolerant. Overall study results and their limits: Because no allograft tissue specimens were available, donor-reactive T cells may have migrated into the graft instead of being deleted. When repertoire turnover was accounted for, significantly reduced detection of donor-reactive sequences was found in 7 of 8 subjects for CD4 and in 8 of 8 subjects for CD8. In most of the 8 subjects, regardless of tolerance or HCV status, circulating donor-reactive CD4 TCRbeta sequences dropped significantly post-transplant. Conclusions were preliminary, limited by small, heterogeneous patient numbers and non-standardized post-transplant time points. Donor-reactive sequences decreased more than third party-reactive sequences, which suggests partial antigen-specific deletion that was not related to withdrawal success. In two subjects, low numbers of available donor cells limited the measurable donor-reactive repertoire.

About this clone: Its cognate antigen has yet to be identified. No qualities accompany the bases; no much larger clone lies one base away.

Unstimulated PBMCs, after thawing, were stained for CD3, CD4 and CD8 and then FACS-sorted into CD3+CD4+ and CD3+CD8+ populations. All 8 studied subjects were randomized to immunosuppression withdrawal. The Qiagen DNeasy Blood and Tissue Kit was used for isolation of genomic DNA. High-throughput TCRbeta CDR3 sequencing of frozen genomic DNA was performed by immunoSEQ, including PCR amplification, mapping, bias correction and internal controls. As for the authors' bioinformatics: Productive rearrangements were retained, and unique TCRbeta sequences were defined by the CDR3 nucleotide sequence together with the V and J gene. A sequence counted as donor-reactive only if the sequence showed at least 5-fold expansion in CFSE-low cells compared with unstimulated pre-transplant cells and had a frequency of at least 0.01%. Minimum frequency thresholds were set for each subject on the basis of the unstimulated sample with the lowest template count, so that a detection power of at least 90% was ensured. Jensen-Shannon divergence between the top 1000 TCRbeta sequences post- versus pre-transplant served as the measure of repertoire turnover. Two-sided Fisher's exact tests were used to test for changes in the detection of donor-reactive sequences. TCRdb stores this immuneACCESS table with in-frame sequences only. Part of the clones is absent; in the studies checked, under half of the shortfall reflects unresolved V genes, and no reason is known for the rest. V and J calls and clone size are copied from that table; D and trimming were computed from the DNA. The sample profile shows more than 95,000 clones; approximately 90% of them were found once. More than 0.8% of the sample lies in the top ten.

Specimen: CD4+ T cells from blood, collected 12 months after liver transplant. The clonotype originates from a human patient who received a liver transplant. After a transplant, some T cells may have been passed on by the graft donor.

The nucleotide sequence reads TGTGCCAGCAGCCAGACCTTTCGGGGCGCAAATGAAAAACTGTTTTTT. The resulting protein is CASSQTFRGANEKLFF. The V gene is TRBV4-2 and the J gene is TRBJ1-4; a tentative D match to TRBD1 spans 5 bases. V and J lose 3 bases and 5 bases, and a span of 16 bases separates them. CDR1 is given as LGHNA and CDR2 as YNFKEQ, both from the germline V gene. The CDR3 covers 16 residues, taking in both the cysteine and the phenylalanine. Only the CDR3 DNA is retained, 48 bases long and in frame from the first base.